These T cell receptor beta chains were read from a single sample in a study of blood T cell repertoires in COVID-19. Generated by immunoSEQ multiplex PCR, the TCRdb table keeps only in-frame clones and is missing some. The sample consists of nearly 200,000 clones, roughly 90% of them appearing once. Material for sequencing was PBMCs or T cells enriched from blood (not recorded which). All receptors come from a woman between 18 and 29 years old who had recovered from COVID-19. Each CDR3 is given with its conserved first and last residue. D genes are given only for firm matches. The size of a clone is reported for some rows only, either as once, few or many, or as a class for expanded clones.

DNA | CDR3 | V | size | J | D
TGTGCCAGCAGAACTGGTTATGGGCTTATGAACACTGAAGCTTTCTTT | CASRTGYGLMNTEAFF | TRBV27 | - | TRBJ1-1 | -
TGTGCCAGCAGCTTAGGCGGGGACTCCTACGAGCAGTACTTC | CASSLGGDSYEQYF | TRBV11-2 | - | TRBJ2-7 | -
TGTGCCAGCGGGAGTTACACCGGGGAGCTGTTTTTT | CASGSYTGELFF | TRBV2 | - | TRBJ2-2 | -
TGTGCCAGCAGTTTGGACAGCCATAATTCACCCCTCCACTTT | CASSLDSHNSPLHF | TRBV5-4 | - | TRBJ1-6 | -
TGTGCCAGCAGCACCCCCCCGAGACAGGGTGGGGGGGAAAAACTGTTTTTT | CASSTPPRQGGGEKLFF | TRBV21-1 | - | TRBJ1-4 | -
TGTGCCAGCCGCGGACTGGTCCAAGAGACCCAGTACTTC | CASRGLVQETQYF | TRBV27 | - | TRBJ2-5 | -
TGTGCCAGCAGCTTGTCAGCAGGAACTAATGAAAAACTGTTTTTT | CASSLSAGTNEKLFF | TRBV7-6 | - | TRBJ1-4 | -
TGCGCCAGCAGCGGTGGGTTGTCAGGGGGTGGAGGCTACACCTTC | CASSGGLSGGGGYTF | TRBV5-1 | - | TRBJ1-2 | TRBD1
TGTGCCACCAGTTCGGGACAGTTCACCGGGGAGCTGTTTTTT | CATSSGQFTGELFF | TRBV15 | - | TRBJ2-2 | TRBD1
TGTGCCATCAGGAGGGGGCTAGACACTGAAGCTTTCTTT | CAIRRGLDTEAFF | TRBV10-3 | once | TRBJ1-1 | TRBD1
TGTGCCAGTAGTCGTAATCCGGGACAGGGGGCGCCCGGAAACACCATATATTTT | CASSRNPGQGAPGNTIYF | TRBV19 | - | TRBJ1-3 | TRBD1
TGTGCCAGCAGGCCCATGGACACTGGAGTTAGTTATGGCTACACCTTC | CASRPMDTGVSYGYTF | TRBV27 | - | TRBJ1-2 | -
TGTGCCAGCAGCGTAAGGTTAGGGGGAGACACCATATATTTT | CASSVRLGGDTIYF | TRBV9 | - | TRBJ1-3 | -
TGCAGCCTGTGGACTGCAAAAGACAATGAGCAGTTCTTC | CSLWTAKDNEQFF | TRBV29-1 | once | TRBJ2-1 | -
TGTGCCGAACAGGGTTACGAGCAGTACTTC | CAEQGYEQYF | TRBV7-9 | once | TRBJ2-7 | -
TGTGCCAGCAGACCTGACAGGGGATCAAATCAGCCCCAGCATTTT | CASRPDRGSNQPQHF | TRBV2 | - | TRBJ1-5 | TRBD1
TGCGCCAGTTCTCAGGGGGCCAAAAACATTCAGTACTTC | CASSQGAKNIQYF | TRBV10-2 | - | TRBJ2-4 | -
TGTGCCAGCAGCCGTATGGACAGGGTTAAGACAGATACGCAGTATTTT | CASSRMDRVKTDTQYF | TRBV2 | once | TRBJ2-3 | TRBD1
TGTGCCTGGAGTGTACAGGTGGGTTGGGACAGGAACACTGAAGCTTTCTTT | CAWSVQVGWDRNTEAFF | TRBV30 | - | TRBJ1-1 | TRBD1
TGTGCCAGCAGCTTATCTCTAGTGACTCCCTCGGAGCAGTACTTC | CASSLSLVTPSEQYF | TRBV11-3 | - | TRBJ2-7 | -
TGTGCCAGCAGTTTACTCAGAGGCTCCTATAATTCACCCCTCCACTTT | CASSLLRGSYNSPLHF | TRBV28 | - | TRBJ1-6 | -
TGTGCCAGCAGCCTACGGACAGGGAATAAGTGGAACACCGGGGAGCTGTTTTTT | CASSLRTGNKWNTGELFF | TRBV7-7 | - | TRBJ2-2 | TRBD1
TGTGCCAGCAGTGAAAGACAGTCGAATCCTTATCAGCCCCAGCATTTT | CASSERQSNPYQPQHF | TRBV6-1 | - | TRBJ1-5 | -
TGTGCCAGCAGCTTAAATGGCGGGGACTACATTAGCACAGATACGCAGTATTTT | CASSLNGGDYISTDTQYF | TRBV7-3 | - | TRBJ2-3 | TRBD2
TGTGCCAGCAACCGATACGGTGTCTCCTACGAGCAGTACTTC | CASNRYGVSYEQYF | TRBV2 | - | TRBJ2-7 | -
TGTGCCAGCAAAACAGGCCACTTCTCTGGAAACACCATATATTTT | CASKTGHFSGNTIYF | TRBV6-5 | - | TRBJ1-3 | -
TGTGCGAGCTATGTGGGACAGGGCCCATACGAGCAGTACTTC | CASYVGQGPYEQYF | TRBV6-5 | once | TRBJ2-7 | TRBD1
TGTGCCAGCAGCTCTCTGCCGGGACAGGCCTACGAGCAGTACTTC | CASSSLPGQAYEQYF | TRBV7-9 | - | TRBJ2-7 | TRBD1
TGTGCCAGCAGCCCCTTTTTAGTTCAGGCTAATTTTTACAATGAGCAGTTCTTC | CASSPFLVQANFYNEQFF | TRBV3-1/TRBV3-2 | few | TRBJ2-1 | -
TGTGCCAGCAGTTCCTCCTCCGGGACAGGGTTTCAGCCCCAGCATTTT | CASSSSSGTGFQPQHF | TRBV27 | - | TRBJ1-5 | TRBD1
TGTGCCAGCAGCTTGGCCCCCGGGGTGCAAGAGACCCAGTACTTC | CASSLAPGVQETQYF | TRBV5-6 | - | TRBJ2-5 | -
TGTGCTAGTGGTTTGGTAAGGGGACAGGGATCCTACGAGCAGTACTTC | CASGLVRGQGSYEQYF | TRBV12-5 | - | TRBJ2-7 | TRBD1
TGTGCCAGCAGCGTAGGGGTTAGCGGGAGCCCTAGCACAGATACGCAGTATTTT | CASSVGVSGSPSTDTQYF | TRBV9 | - | TRBJ2-3 | TRBD2
TGTGCCAGCAGTGGGGGGAGGGCAGATACGCAGTATTTT | CASSGGRADTQYF | TRBV28 | - | TRBJ2-3 | TRBD2
TGTGCCATCAGTGAGTCCCGGGACACTGAAGCTTTCTTT | CAISESRDTEAFF | TRBV10-3 | - | TRBJ1-1 | -
TGTGCCAGCAGCGCCGAAGGGACAGGGCCCGAGACCCAGTACTTC | CASSAEGTGPETQYF | TRBV7-2 | few | TRBJ2-5 | TRBD1